A selection of T cell receptor beta chains follows, all from one sample in a study of shared clonotypes between healthy human individuals. Libraries were prepared by immunoSEQ multiplex PCR; TCRdb keeps only in-frame clonotypes and omits some of them. The repertoire holds around 320,000 clones, with over 75% as singletons. The sample taken for sequencing was memory CD8+ T cells sorted from blood. The receptors stem from a man younger than 35 in good health. CDR3s include the opening cysteine and the closing phenylalanine or tryptophan.

CASSSTGQGYYEQYF	TRBV13	TRBJ2-7
CASSLSWGTGNTEAFF	TRBV27	TRBJ1-1
CASSPGVGPTYEQYF	TRBV11-3	TRBJ2-7
CASSPGSGSSGNTIYF	TRBV5-1	TRBJ1-3
CASSLTELQETQYF	TRBV10-2	TRBJ2-5
CASRADRDYEQYF	TRBV7-9	TRBJ2-7
CAWSVGTGDYEQYF	TRBV30	TRBJ2-7
CASSLPGSASPLHF	TRBV27	TRBJ1-6
CASSGGQGNTEAFF	TRBV7-9	TRBJ1-1
CSVEWSGNYGYTF	TRBV29-1	TRBJ1-2
CASSSGLAYEQYF	TRBV11-2	TRBJ2-7
CAWSSGTVPEKLFF	TRBV30	TRBJ1-4
CASSSHRVGETQYF	TRBV27	TRBJ2-5
CASGPGLLYNEQFF	TRBV27	TRBJ2-1
CASSSRGVSEQFF	TRBV13	TRBJ2-1
CASSPSEGGGEQFF	TRBV4-2	TRBJ2-1
CASRSFTGELFF	TRBV6-1	TRBJ2-2
CASSLGQDYNEQFF	TRBV7-8	TRBJ2-1
CASSFRGTGGNEQFF	TRBV27	TRBJ2-1
CASSLGGQGDNSPLHF	TRBV27	TRBJ1-6
CATSRAGGPTDTQYF	TRBV15	TRBJ2-3
CAISDGDEQFF	TRBV10-3	TRBJ2-1
CASSIDYGYTF	TRBV7-9	TRBJ1-2
CASSLFGETQYF	TRBV5-1	TRBJ2-5
CASSQEGREGWTDTQYF	TRBV4-3	TRBJ2-3
CASSQSGSGELFF	TRBV14	TRBJ2-2
CASSLVGQGHKETQYF	TRBV13	TRBJ2-5
CASSLLMGGYDPGNTIYF	TRBV28	TRBJ1-3
CASSLMEDQPQHF	TRBV28	TRBJ1-5
CASSQTGGIYEQYF	TRBV4-1	TRBJ2-7
CASSFGQTHEQYF	TRBV5-4	TRBJ2-7
CASSLGPGGYTEAFF	TRBV13	TRBJ1-1
CASSGIMAGGLQETQYF	TRBV2	TRBJ2-5
CASSPYSGGYNEQFF	TRBV19	TRBJ2-1
CASTEPGQTYNEQFF	TRBV28	TRBJ2-1
CSVDNSGVQETQYF	TRBV29-1	TRBJ2-5
CATSLGQGSSEQFF	TRBV15	TRBJ2-1
CASSFLEPEAFF	TRBV7-9	TRBJ1-1
CASSGQNQETQYF	TRBV2	TRBJ2-5
CASSEPPGRIDTGELFF	TRBV6-1	TRBJ2-2
CASSQGRGLYEQYF	TRBV4-1	TRBJ2-7
CASSPTMDESSYEQYF	TRBV18	TRBJ2-7
CASSTGGTEAFF	TRBV6-1	TRBJ1-1
CASTHARETQYF	TRBV27	TRBJ2-5
CASSYSAETNYGYTF	TRBV6-6	TRBJ1-2
CASSDRSLYEQYF	TRBV6-4	TRBJ2-7
CASSVQQVPQETQYF	TRBV19	TRBJ2-5
CASSFVGPLSGNTIYF	TRBV27	TRBJ1-3
CASSLGTSGNTDTQYF	TRBV4-3	TRBJ2-3
CASSSAGANSPLHF	TRBV7-2	TRBJ1-6
CATSRDPSGRINEQFF	TRBV15	TRBJ2-1
CASSRRGGGGPEAFF	TRBV9	TRBJ1-1
CASSHSTGGDEQYF	TRBV7-9	TRBJ2-7
CSVEGDRTGIGYTF	TRBV29-1	TRBJ1-2
CASSQLTGAEQFF	TRBV27	TRBJ2-1